A single sample is the source of the 26 T cell receptor beta chains below, sequenced in a study of CD8 T cells in ankylosing spondylitis. A single record per CDR3 protein comes from TCRdb applying MiXCR to the 5' RACE reads. The data contain under 150,000 distinct CDR3 sequences, approximately 9.7% of them singletons. The specimen was blood, either unsorted or a sorted T cell fraction (not recorded which). The receptor source for this set is a male donor with ankylosing spondylitis or in good health (not recorded which).

This clonotype showed up many times. The CDR3 is CSAKRAGLVVTDTQYF. The CDR3 DNA sequence: TGCAGTGCTAAAAGAGCCGGACTAGTGGTCACAGATACGCAGTATTTT. This chain joins TRBV20-1 and TRBJ2-3, with TRBD2 matching 7 bases. V gave up 4 bases and J gave up 2 bases; unmatched junction bases: 12. CDR3 length: 16 residues. The germline V gene encodes CDR1 DFQATT and CDR2 SNEGSKA (reference sequence).

The V gene is TRBV7-3, the J gene TRBJ1-1, with unresolved D. CDR1 and CDR2 (germline): SGHTA, FQGTGA. V lost 5 bases and J lost 3, with 16 bases in between. The CDR3 length is 15 residues. The CDR3 sequence is CASSKDGDRYTEAFF. Here the CDR3 DNA reads TGTGCCAGCAGCAAAGATGGGGATAGGTACACTGAAGCTTTCTTT.

Many counts were recorded for this clonotype. J is TRBJ2-3 and V is TRBV20-1; D is unresolved. This CDR3 comprises 14 residues. The germline V gene has CDR1 DFQATT and CDR2 SNEGSKA (reference sequence). Trimming removed 3 bases from V and 0 bases from J, with 10 bases in between. CDR3 in amino acids: CSASGLFSTDTQYF. The DNA of the CDR3 is TGCAGTGCTAGTGGATTGTTTAGCACAGATACGCAGTATTTT.

The chain combines TRBV7-2 with TRBJ2-1; 10 positions match TRBD2. Germline V gene sequence: CDR1 SGHTA, CDR2 FQGNSA. The CDR3 has 16 residues. V lost 2 bases and J lost 9; bases outside the gene matches: 10. The CDR3 nucleotides are TGTGCCAGCAGCTTACGGGCTAGCGGGAGTTACGGTGAGCAGTTCTTC. Its translation is CASSLRASGSYGEQFF.

The sample holds many counts of this clonotype. The chain couples TRBV12-3 or TRBV12-4 to TRBJ2-7, with TRBD1 as a possible D gene (5 bases). Trimming removed 6 bases at V and 3 bases at J, with 9 bases between. The CDR3 is 12 residues long. The DNA for the CDR3 is TGTGCCAGCAGACCCGACAGCTACGAGCAGTACTTC. As protein: CASRPDSYEQYF.

This chain links TRBV7-2 with TRBJ2-3, with no clear D. This CDR3 contains 15 residues. Trimming took off 3 bases at V and 6 bases at J, with 16 bases between the two ends. Germline V gives CDR1 SGHTA, CDR2 FQGNSA. Here the CDR3 DNA reads TGTGCCAGCAGCTTGCCACCTTCGGATGGGGATACGCAGTATTTT. Amino acids: CASSLPPSDGDTQYF.

This chain joins TRBV15 and TRBJ2-5; D is perhaps TRBD2 (6 bases). From germline, CDR1 is LNHNV and CDR2 YYDKDF (reference sequence). V lost 0 bases, J lost 8 bases, and 13 bases lay in between. The CDR3 runs 14 residues. The CDR3 sequence: CATSRDSGVGTQYF. Here the CDR3 DNA reads TGTGCCACCAGCAGAGATAGCGGCGTGGGAACCCAGTACTTC.

This chain links TRBV12-3 or TRBV12-4 with TRBJ2-5; D is uncertain. This CDR3 has 12 amino acids. Trimming shortened V by 6 bases and J by 1 base, and 6 bases separated the two germline ends. CDR3 sequence reads: CASSTVQETQYF. The CDR3, as DNA: TGTGCCAGCAGCACCGTCCAAGAGACCCAGTACTTC.

This clonotype was counted at least ten times. This chain uses TRBV20-1 with TRBJ2-7, with D perhaps matching TRBD1 (6 bases). The CDR3 covers 15 residues. Germline lookup yields CDR1 DFQATT and CDR2 SNEGSKA (reference sequence). V gave up 6 bases and J gave up 0 bases, with 18 bases separating them. The CDR3 nucleotides are TGCAGTGCCGATGCCCAGGGGCGGAACTCCTACGAGCAGTACTTC. Amino acid sequence: CSADAQGRNSYEQYF.

The rearrangement joins TRBV7-8 to TRBJ2-1, with no clear D. The CDR3 extends over 15 amino acids. V gave up 1 base and J gave up 1 base, with 8 bases separating them. Per the germline V gene, CDR1 is SGHVS and CDR2 is FQNEAQ. DNA of the CDR3: TGTGCCAGCAGCTTAGAACAGAAATCCTACAATGAGCAGTTCTTC. Translated: CASSLEQKSYNEQFF.

This clonotype was seen many times. The genes are TRBV20-1 and TRBJ2-1; 11 bases are a match to TRBD2. Germline values: CDR1 DFQATT, CDR2 SNEGSKA (reference sequence). The CDR3 spans 15 residues. V dropped 2 bases and J dropped 7; count of bases not matched to a gene: 7. The CDR3 sequence: CSARLLAGVHNEQFF. CDR3 DNA sequence: TGCAGTGCTAGACTACTAGCGGGGGTTCATAATGAGCAGTTCTTC.

This clonotype was picked up a small number of times. V gene TRBV2 combines with J gene TRBJ1-1; TRBD1 might be the D (5 bases). The V end lost 3 bases, the J end lost 0 bases, and 11 bases lay between the germline ends. Germline CDR1 reads SNHLY; CDR2 reads FYNNEI. CDR3 length: 15 amino acids. The CDR3 region has the DNA TGTGCCAGCAGTGATGGGTTGGGGGTGAACACTGAAGCTTTCTTT. It codes for CASSDGLGVNTEAFF.

This clonotype was observed a handful of times. The chain joins TRBV7-9 to TRBJ2-1; a possible D gene is TRBD2 (5 bases). The V end lost 5 bases, the J end lost 6 bases, and 14 bases lay between the germline ends. The length of the CDR3 is 14 residues. The germline gives CDR1 SEHNR, CDR2 FQNEAQ (reference sequence). CDR3 amino acids: CASSPEGRFNEQFF. The CDR3 DNA is TGTGCCAGCAGCCCCGAGGGTAGGTTCAATGAGCAGTTCTTC.

This clonotype has a count of ten or more. The chain has TRBV4-1 and TRBJ1-2; 7 bases align to TRBD1. The germline V gene encodes CDR1 MGHRA and CDR2 YSYEKL. V shed 4 bases and J 6 bases; nucleotides not matched to a gene: 5. This CDR3 comprises 13 residues. The CDR3 sequence is CASSRTTGDGYTF. The CDR3 DNA reads TGCGCCAGCAGCCGAACTACAGGGGATGGCTACACCTTC.

The chain has TRBV10-3 and TRBJ2-2; D possibly corresponds to TRBD2 (5 bases). V was shortened by 3 bases and J by 4 bases, with 15 bases between the two germline ends. The germline V gene has CDR1 ENHRY and CDR2 SYGVKD. The CDR3 length is 16 residues. The CDR3 bases are TGTGCCATCAGTGATCCGGAACGGGGAAGCACCGGGGAGCTGTTTTTT. This codes for CAISDPERGSTGELFF.

This clonotype was recorded at least ten times. The rearrangement links TRBV7-7 to TRBJ2-7; D possibly corresponds to TRBD1 (6 bases). Trimming pared 5 bases from V and 6 bases from J, leaving 14 bases between. This CDR3 spans 13 amino acids. CDR1 is SSHAT, CDR2 FNYEAQ, per germline (reference sequence). This chain's CDR3 is CASSPGTRGEQYF. CDR3 nucleotide sequence: TGTGCCAGCAGCCCTGGGACAAGAGGCGAGCAGTACTTC.

This sequence joins TRBV29-1 and TRBJ2-1, with TRBD2 matching 8 bases. Looked up from germline, CDR1 is SQVTM and CDR2 is ANQGSEA. The CDR3 extends over 15 amino acids. V gave up 4 bases and J gave up 1 base; unmatched junction bases: 6. Here the CDR3 DNA reads TGCAGCGTTGGTCGGGGCGGGGGGTCCTACAATGAGCAGTTCTTC. Translation gives CSVGRGGGSYNEQFF.

This clonotype was observed at least ten times. This rearrangement joins TRBV6-2 or TRBV6-3 to TRBJ2-1; weak D call: TRBD2 (5 bases). V dropped 3 bases and J dropped 6 bases, with 9 bases sitting between them. The length of the CDR3 is 13 residues. Germline V gene sequence: CDR1 MNHEY, CDR2 SVGEGT. Here the CDR3 DNA reads TGTGCCAGCAGTTATGCTCTAGCCAATGAGCAGTTCTTC. Protein: CASSYALANEQFF.

The table lists this clonotype with many counts. The genes are TRBV15 and TRBJ2-2; D ambiguous. The germline V and J ends were trimmed by 1 base and 3 bases, with 9 bases remaining between them. This CDR3 contains 15 residues. Germline V lookup: CDR1 LNHNV, CDR2 YYDKDF (reference sequence). CDR3 amino acids: CATSRVGIDTGELFF. The CDR3 bases are TGTGCCACCAGCAGAGTGGGAATTGACACCGGGGAGCTGTTTTTT.

This clonotype was picked up many times. The chain has TRBV27 and TRBJ2-7; D may match TRBD1 or TRBD2 (5 bases each). The CDR3 sequence is 16 residues long. Germline CDR1 and CDR2: MNHEY and SMNVEV (reference sequence). Deletions cut 3 bases from V and 3 bases from J, with 18 bases between. CDR3 coding DNA: TGTGCCAGCAGTTTCTCCGGGGCGGAGCCGTACTACGAGCAGTACTTC. The encoded protein is CASSFSGAEPYYEQYF.

This clonotype occurred many times. CDR3 coding DNA: TGCAGCGTTGATGTGGGAAACATTCAGTACTTC. This codes for CSVDVGNIQYF. The V call is TRBV29-1, the J call TRBJ2-4; D remains ambiguous. V was clipped by 3 bases and J by 6 bases, with 6 bases between them. Germline V gene data show CDR1 as SQVTM and CDR2 as ANQGSEA. The CDR3 totals 11 residues.

This clonotype has ten or more counts. This CDR3 reads CASSLTAGGRRNEQFF. Here the CDR3 DNA reads TGTGCCAGCAGCTTAACGGCGGGAGGAAGACGCAATGAGCAGTTCTTC. The chain uses TRBV7-3 and TRBJ2-1; 8 nucleotides line up with TRBD2. This CDR3 has 16 amino acids. Germline V CDR1 and CDR2: SGHTA, FQGTGA. V was clipped by 0 bases and J by 6 bases; unmatched bases: 7.

This clonotype has at least ten counts. The V call is TRBV25-1, the J call TRBJ2-7; 7 positions match TRBD1. Trimming took 4 bases from V and 4 from J; bases not matched to a gene: 10. The CDR3 loop spans 15 amino acids. From germline, CDR1 is MGHDK and CDR2 SYGVNS. This chain's CDR3 is CASSAPRQGRYEQYF. The CDR3 DNA reads TGTGCCAGCAGTGCCCCCCGACAGGGTAGGTACGAGCAGTACTTC.

In its sample, this clonotype was seen many times. The rearrangement joins TRBV20-1 to TRBJ2-7; D may be TRBD1 or TRBD2 (5 bases each). Germline V lookup: CDR1 DFQATT, CDR2 SNEGSKA (reference sequence). Deletions cut 0 bases from V and 3 bases from J, with 9 bases between. This CDR3 contains 13 residues. CDR3 amino acids: CSARDGTNYEQYF. CDR3 nucleotide sequence: TGCAGTGCTAGAGATGGGACCAACTACGAGCAGTACTTC.

This clonotype appeared many times. CDR3 in DNA: TGCAGTGCTAGAGATCGAGCGGGACCAAACAATGAGCAGTTCTTC. Protein sequence: CSARDRAGPNNEQFF. This chain joins TRBV20-1 and TRBJ2-1; 7 nucleotides align to TRBD2. CDR1 is DFQATT and CDR2 is SNEGSKA in the germline V gene (reference sequence). The CDR3 is 15 residues long. With V trimmed by 0 bases and J by 5 bases, 7 bases remained unmatched.

In this sample, this clonotype turned up a few times. The chain joins TRBV3-1 to TRBJ1-1; 7 bases map to TRBD1. Germline-derived CDR1 and CDR2 are LGHDT and YNNKEL (reference sequence). This CDR3 is built from 14 residues. V dropped 2 bases and J dropped 4; count of bases not matched to a gene: 4. The CDR3, as DNA: TGTGCCAGCAGCCAACTCAGGGGGAGCACTGAAGCTTTCTTT. Translated: CASSQLRGSTEAFF.